Listed below are T cell receptor beta chains from one sample, sequenced in a study of blood T cells in healthy people across ages. From the 5' RACE reads, TCRdb called clonotypes with MiXCR, one entry per CDR3 protein. The table has 1.5 million or so distinct CDR3 sequences, roughly 43% seen once. The sequencing input was blood. Receptors were obtained from a woman aged 18-29 years in good health. Both conserved end residues are part of each CDR3. A D gene is named only where the DNA matches it firmly. Some rows mark clone size as missing; the rest say once, few, many or name a class of expanded clone.

d_gene,j_gene,v_gene,abundance,CDR3nt,CDR3aa
NA,TRBJ2-7,TRBV7-8,few,TGTGCCAGCAGCTTAGTGGGGGAAGCCTACGAGCAGTACTTC,CASSLVGEAYEQYF
NA,TRBJ2-7,TRBV10-3,few,TGTGCCACCCGGTCAGCGTCCAGCTACACCTACGAGCAGTACTTC,CATRSASSYTYEQYF
TRBD1,TRBJ2-3,TRBV29-1,NA,TGCAGCGCCCTGGGGGACAGAGGTACAGATACGCAGTATTTT,CSALGDRGTDTQYF
TRBD2,TRBJ2-3,TRBV6-1,few,TGTGCCAGCAGCAAAAGGCGGGAGGTCGGAGATACGCAGTATTTT,CASSKRREVGDTQYF
TRBD2,TRBJ2-1,TRBV27,NA,TGTGCCAGCGCTTCTAGCGGCTACAATGAGCAGTTCTTC,CASASSGYNEQFF
TRBD2,TRBJ2-3,TRBV11-2,few,TGTGCCAGCAGTTCCCGGACTAGCGGGAGGGTAGATACGCAGTATTTT,CASSSRTSGRVDTQYF
NA,TRBJ2-7,TRBV20-1,NA,TGCAGTGCTCCCCTTCTAGGGCGTCTGGTTGGTGAGCAGTACTTC,CSAPLLGRLVGEQYF
NA,TRBJ2-3,TRBV4-3,NA,TGCGCCAGCAGCCAAGTTGGGGGGGCTGTAGATACGCAGTATTTT,CASSQVGGAVDTQYF
NA,TRBJ1-5,TRBV12-3/TRBV12-4,NA,TGTGCCAGCAGTTTAGCCGGGGCGCGGAATCAGCCCCAGCATTTT,CASSLAGARNQPQHF
NA,TRBJ1-5,TRBV4-1,few,TGCGCCAGCAGCCAAGTCACCCGGGGTCAGCCCCAGCATTTT,CASSQVTRGQPQHF
NA,TRBJ2-1,TRBV9,NA,TGTGCCAGCAGCGCCCTGGGGGGATACAATGAGCAGTTCTTC,CASSALGGYNEQFF
NA,TRBJ2-1,TRBV10-3,NA,TGTGCCATCAGTGAGTCAGTCGGGGGGCGTGAAAATGAGCAGTTCTTC,CAISESVGGRENEQFF
TRBD1,TRBJ1-2,TRBV7-9,few,TGTGCCAGCAGCTTAGGGACAGGAGCCCGCTATGGCTACACCTTC,CASSLGTGARYGYTF
NA,TRBJ2-5,TRBV7-6,NA,TGTGCCAGCAGCAAAGCTGGGTGGACAGCCCGGGGGACCCAGTACTTC,CASSKAGWTARGTQYF
NA,TRBJ2-7,TRBV7-2,NA,TGTGCCAGCAGCTTCATGGGACACTCCTACGAGCAGTACTTC,CASSFMGHSYEQYF
NA,TRBJ2-7,TRBV7-2,few,TGTGCCAGCAGCCCTGGACAGTTATACTACGAGCAGTACTTC,CASSPGQLYYEQYF
NA,TRBJ2-1,TRBV5-1,NA,TGCGCCAGCAGCTTGGTCCCTGAGAATGAGCAGTTCTTC,CASSLVPENEQFF
NA,TRBJ1-5,TRBV12-5,NA,TGTGCTAGTGGTTTGGTATTCGGGCAGGAGCATCAGCCCCAGCATTTT,CASGLVFGQEHQPQHF
NA,TRBJ2-3,TRBV6-2/TRBV6-3,many,TGTGCCAGCAGAACAGGTCTCACGCAGTATTTT,CASRTGLTQYF
TRBD1,TRBJ2-3,TRBV20-1,NA,TGCAGTACCGGACAGGGCACAGATACGCAGTATTTT,CSTGQGTDTQYF
NA,TRBJ2-7,TRBV24-1,few,TGTGCCACCAGTGATACCGGGACCTACGGAGAGCAGTACTTC,CATSDTGTYGEQYF
TRBD1,TRBJ2-1,TRBV3-1,NA,TGTGCCAGCAGCCAAGAGGTAGGGACAGGGATCTACAATGAGCAGTTCTTC,CASSQEVGTGIYNEQFF
NA,TRBJ2-7,TRBV5-6,few,TGTGCCAGCAGCTACGTGGACAGAAACTACGAGCAGTACTTC,CASSYVDRNYEQYF
TRBD1,TRBJ1-6,TRBV28,NA,TGTGCCAGCAGTTTGTCTACAGGGGCTGGCTCACCCCTCCACTTT,CASSLSTGAGSPLHF
NA,TRBJ1-5,TRBV15,few,TGTGCCACCAGCAGAGGCGCAGGGGATAGCAATCAGCCCCAGCATTTT,CATSRGAGDSNQPQHF
NA,TRBJ1-4,TRBV7-2,many,TGTGCCAGCAGCTTAGGGACTAATGAAAAACTGTTTTTT,CASSLGTNEKLFF
TRBD1,TRBJ2-7,TRBV27,NA,TGTGCCAGCAGTCTGACAGGGTTTAGCTCCTACGGGCAGTACTTC,CASSLTGFSSYGQYF
NA,TRBJ1-4,TRBV25-1,few,TGTGCCAGCAGTGACAGGGCTAATGAAAAACTGTTTTTT,CASSDRANEKLFF
NA,TRBJ1-1,TRBV27,NA,TGTGCCAGCAGCCGGGAATCTTTGAACACTGAAGCTTTCTTT,CASSRESLNTEAFF
NA,TRBJ2-2,TRBV4-3,NA,TGCGCCAGCAGCCAAGATTCACAGGGCAACGGGGAGCTGTTTTTT,CASSQDSQGNGELFF
NA,TRBJ2-3,TRBV7-3,NA,TGTGCCAGCAGCTTAATGGGGGCCCGGGGAGATACGCAGTATTTT,CASSLMGARGDTQYF
NA,TRBJ1-1,TRBV20-1,few,TGCAGTGCTAGCCAGACAGGACCGAACACTGAAGCTTTCTTT,CSASQTGPNTEAFF
NA,TRBJ1-2,TRBV27,NA,TGTGCCAGCAGTGTCGGACCAACGCGCTGTGGCTACACCTTC,CASSVGPTRCGYTF
TRBD1,TRBJ1-2,TRBV6-1,NA,TGTGCCAGCAGTGAACCCGGGACAGGATACTATGGCTACACCTTC,CASSEPGTGYYGYTF
NA,TRBJ2-3,TRBV6-2/TRBV6-3,many,TGTGCCAGCAGTTACTCAAGACTCTCGAGCACAGATACGCAGTATTTT,CASSYSRLSSTDTQYF
NA,TRBJ2-7,TRBV12-3/TRBV12-4,few,TGTGCCAGCACCATTTCAGGGTCCTACGAGCAGTACTTC,CASTISGSYEQYF
TRBD2,TRBJ2-7,TRBV6-5,NA,TGTGCCAGCGGGAGGGCCCCCGACGAGCAGTACTTC,CASGRAPDEQYF
NA,TRBJ1-5,TRBV6-2/TRBV6-3,few,TGTGCCAGCAGTTACACCGGGGTCAGGAAGTATAGCAATCAGCCCCAGCATTTT,CASSYTGVRKYSNQPQHF
TRBD1,TRBJ1-1,TRBV18,once,TGTGCCAGCTCACCTTTACAGGGGGCACGGGGGACGAACACTGAAGCTTTCTTT,CASSPLQGARGTNTEAFF
NA,TRBJ1-5,TRBV29-1,NA,TGCAGCGTTTCCACGTTAGATAGCAATCAGCCCCAGCATTTT,CSVSTLDSNQPQHF
NA,TRBJ2-1,TRBV5-6,NA,TGTGCCAGCAGCTTGGGACCAGCAAATGAGCAGTTCTTC,CASSLGPANEQFF
NA,TRBJ2-5,TRBV28,few,TGTGCCAGCAGTTCAGGGGGGCTAGAGACCCAGTACTTC,CASSSGGLETQYF
TRBD1,TRBJ2-1,TRBV4-2,NA,TGTGCCAGCAGCCTGGGACAGATCAATGAGCAGTTCTTC,CASSLGQINEQFF
TRBD2,TRBJ2-5,TRBV2,NA,TGTGCCAGCAGTGACCCAGCGGGGGGGGCTGAGACCCAGTACTTC,CASSDPAGGAETQYF
TRBD1,TRBJ1-1,TRBV7-2,NA,TGTGCCAGCAGCCGGGAGGGACAGGCGACTGGCCGGGGCGAAGCTTTCTTT,CASSREGQATGRGEAFF
TRBD1,TRBJ2-6,TRBV3-1,NA,TGTGCCAGCAGCCAACCAACCGACAGGGATCCTCCTGGGGCCAACGTCCTGACTTTC,CASSQPTDRDPPGANVLTF
NA,TRBJ2-1,TRBV20-1,few,TGCAGTGCTAGAGATTTTATAGGGCGGACCTACAATGAGCAGTTCTTC,CSARDFIGRTYNEQFF
NA,TRBJ2-3,TRBV20-1,few,TGCAGTGCTAGGGAACCTAGCAGACCAGCGGATACGCAGTATTTT,CSAREPSRPADTQYF